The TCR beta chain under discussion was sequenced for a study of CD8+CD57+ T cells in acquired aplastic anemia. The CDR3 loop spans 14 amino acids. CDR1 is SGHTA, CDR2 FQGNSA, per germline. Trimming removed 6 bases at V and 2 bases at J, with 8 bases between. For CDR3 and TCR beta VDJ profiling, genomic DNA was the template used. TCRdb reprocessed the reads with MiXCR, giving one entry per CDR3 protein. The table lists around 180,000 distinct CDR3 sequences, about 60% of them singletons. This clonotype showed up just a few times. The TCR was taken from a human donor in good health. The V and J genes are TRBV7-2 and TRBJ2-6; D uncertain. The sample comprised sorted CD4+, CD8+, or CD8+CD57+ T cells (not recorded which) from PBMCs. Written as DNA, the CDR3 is TGTGCCAGCAGTTTCCAGGCTGGGGCCAACGTCCTGACTTTC. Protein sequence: CASSFQAGANVLTF.